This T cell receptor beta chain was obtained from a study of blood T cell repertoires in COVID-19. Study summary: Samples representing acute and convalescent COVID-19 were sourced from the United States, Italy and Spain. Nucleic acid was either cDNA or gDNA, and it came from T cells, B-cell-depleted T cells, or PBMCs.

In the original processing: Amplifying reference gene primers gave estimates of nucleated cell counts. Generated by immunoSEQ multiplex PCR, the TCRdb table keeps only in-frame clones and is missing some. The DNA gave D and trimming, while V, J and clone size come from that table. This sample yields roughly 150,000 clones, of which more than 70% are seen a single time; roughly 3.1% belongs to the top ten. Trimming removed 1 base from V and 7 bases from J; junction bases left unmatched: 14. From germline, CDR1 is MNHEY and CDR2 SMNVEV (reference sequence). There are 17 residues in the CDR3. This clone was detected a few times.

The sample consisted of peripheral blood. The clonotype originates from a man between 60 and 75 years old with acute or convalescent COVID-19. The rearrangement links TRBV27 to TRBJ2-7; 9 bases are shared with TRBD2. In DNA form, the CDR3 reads TGTGCCAGCAGTTTATTTTGGCTAGCGGGGAGCCCGGGGGAGCAGTACTTC. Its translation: CASSLFWLAGSPGEQYF.